A single sample gave rise to the 2 T cell receptor beta chains below, sequenced in a study of response to subunit inactivated influenza vaccine. MiXCR, applied by TCRdb to the RT-PCR reads, yields one record per CDR3 protein. The top ten clones hold 7.6% of a sample with 590,000 or so distinct CDR3 sequences, 12% to 15% of them seen once. The material was PBMCs from blood, obtained approximately 15 days before vaccination. Source of these receptors: a man aged 45 to 65 who received an inactivated influenza vaccine.

This clonotype was recorded at least ten times. The V and J genes are TRBV5-1 and TRBJ1-2, with TRBD1 as a possible D gene (6 bases). This CDR3 has 13 residues. V was cut by 4 bases and J by 8 bases, with 15 bases left in between. Germline V gives CDR1 SGHRS, CDR2 YFSETQ. The CDR3 reads CASSAQQGVGYTF. CDR3 in DNA: TGCGCCAGCAGCGCCCAACAGGGAGTGGGCTACACCTTC. Filled out from reference TRBV5-1 and TRBJ1-2, the complete variable domain reads KAGVTQTPRYLIKTRGQQVTLSCSPISGHRSVSWYQQTPGQGLQFLFEYFSETQRNKGNFPGRFSGRQFSNSRSEMNVSTLELGDSALYLCASSAQQGVGYTFGSGTRLTVV.

V usage is TRBV4-3 and J usage is TRBJ2-1; weak D call: TRBD2 (5 bases). Germline assignment: CDR1 LGHNA and CDR2 YSLEER. The length of the CDR3 is 16 residues. V gave up 4 bases and J gave up 0 bases, with 13 bases separating them. The CDR3 loop reads CASSPRGLASYNEQFF. Written as DNA, the CDR3 is TGCGCCAGCAGCCCTCGCGGGCTAGCCTCCTACAATGAGCAGTTCTTC.